Each of the 11 T cell receptor beta chains below was sequenced from the same sample in a study of cytomegalovirus exposure and HLA in healthy donors. The study ran its PCR with 60 Vbeta and 13 Jbeta primers. The repertoire was sequenced with immunoSEQ multiplex PCR; TCRdb's copy has only in-frame clones and lacks some. The sample carries 300,000 or so clones, just under 85% recorded once. Input material: PBMCs. The receptors here all came from a woman between 35 and 50 years old in good health and CMV-seropositive.

The chain links TRBV5-1 to TRBJ1-4; TRBD1 agrees at 9 bases. This CDR3 region has 15 residues. Germline assignment: CDR1 SGHRS and CDR2 YFSETQ. The V segment lost 4 bases and the J segment 5 bases; nucleotides outside the gene matches: 6. Here the CDR3 reads CASSPPGTGNEKLFF. The DNA for the CDR3 is TGCGCCAGCAGCCCCCCCGGGACAGGGAATGAAAAACTGTTTTTT.

This sequence joins TRBV7-2 and TRBJ2-1; 9 bases map to TRBD2. The CDR3 is made up of 15 amino acids. Germline-derived CDR1 and CDR2 are SGHTA and FQGNSA. Trimming removed 1 base from V and 6 bases from J; junction bases left unmatched: 4. CDR3 coding DNA: TGTGCCAGCAGCTTAGACCAAGCGGGAGGCAATGAGCAGTTCTTC. It codes for CASSLDQAGGNEQFF.

V is TRBV4-2 and J is TRBJ2-2; D unclear. V lost 0 bases to trimming and J lost 1 base, with 12 bases between them. The CDR3 covers 17 residues. Germline CDR1 and CDR2: LGHNA and YNFKEQ. The CDR3 sequence is CASSQEWARVNTGELFF. DNA for the CDR3: TGTGCCAGCAGCCAAGAATGGGCGCGAGTGAACACCGGGGAGCTGTTTTTT.

The chain is built from TRBV19 and TRBJ2-5, with TRBD2 identical over 7 bases. The CDR3 totals 13 residues. Germline CDR1 and CDR2: LNHDA and SQIVND (reference sequence). Trimming at V came to 7 bases and at J to 0 bases, leaving 2 bases not matched to a gene. The CDR3 protein is CASTAGDQETQYF. CDR3 coding DNA: TGTGCCAGTACGGCGGGGGACCAAGAGACCCAGTACTTC.

This sequence joins TRBV7-6 and TRBJ2-1; D might be TRBD2 (5 bases). The CDR3 covers 13 residues. Germline V gene sequence: CDR1 SGHVS, CDR2 FNYEAQ. Trimming took 2 bases from V and 10 from J, leaving 12 bases between them. The CDR3 is CASSLRSRGEQFF. The CDR3 bases are TGTGCCAGCAGCTTAAGGTCACGCGGGGAGCAGTTCTTC.

The J gene is TRBJ2-2, the V gene TRBV6-5; 8 bases map to TRBD1. Germline CDR1 and CDR2: MNHEY and SVGAGI. CDR3 length: 15 residues. V lost 6 bases to trimming and J lost 6 bases; unmatched junction nucleotides: 9. CDR3 DNA sequence: TGTGCCAGCAGCGCCGGGACAGGTTTCTCCGGGGAGCTGTTTTTT. Translation: CASSAGTGFSGELFF.

J is TRBJ2-7 and V is TRBV11-2; D uncertain. The germline CDR1 and CDR2 sequences are SGHAT and FQNNGV. With 7 bases removed from V and 3 bases from J, the gap between germline ends came to 10 bases. The CDR3 length is 12 residues. The CDR3 region has the DNA TGTGCCAGCACCCGGGTGAACTACGAGCAGTACTTC. This codes for CASTRVNYEQYF.

The V call is TRBV19, the J call TRBJ2-3; 11 nucleotides line up with TRBD2. Germline loops: CDR1 LNHDA, CDR2 SQIVND (reference sequence). Trimming removed 2 bases from V and 6 bases from J; junction bases left unmatched: 4. CDR3 size: 15 residues. The CDR3 DNA follows: TGTGCCAGTAGTATACTAGCGGGAGGACGGGATACGCAGTATTTT. It yields the protein CASSILAGGRDTQYF.

This chain joins TRBV7-2 and TRBJ1-2, with 10 bases that match TRBD1. The CDR3 consists of 18 residues. Trimming at V came to 5 bases and at J to 1 base, leaving 13 bases not matched to a gene. Germline V CDR1 and CDR2: SGHTA, FQGNSA. CDR3 coding DNA: TGTGCCAGCAGCCCTCGTCCCGGGACAGGGGACGGTAACTATGGCTACACCTTC. As protein: CASSPRPGTGDGNYGYTF.

The chain is built from TRBV30 and TRBJ2-7, with 16 positions matching TRBD2. This CDR3 spans 18 amino acids. V was clipped by 4 bases and J by 0 bases; unmatched bases: 9. The germline CDR1 and CDR2 sequences are GTSNPN and SVGIG (reference sequence). The CDR3 here is CAWIPGTSGRDSSYEQYF. CDR3 DNA sequence: TGTGCCTGGATCCCCGGGACTAGCGGGAGGGATAGCTCCTACGAGCAGTACTTC.

The chain combines TRBV7-8 with TRBJ2-5, with TRBD1 matching over 8 bases. The J segment lost 3 bases and the V segment lost 5 bases, leaving 8 bases of the junction unmatched. CDR3 length: 15 amino acids. The germline V gene encodes CDR1 SGHVS and CDR2 FQNEAQ. The CDR3 bases are TGTGCCAGCAGCACAAAGACAGGGGTTAAAGAGACCCAGTACTTC. This translates into CASSTKTGVKETQYF.